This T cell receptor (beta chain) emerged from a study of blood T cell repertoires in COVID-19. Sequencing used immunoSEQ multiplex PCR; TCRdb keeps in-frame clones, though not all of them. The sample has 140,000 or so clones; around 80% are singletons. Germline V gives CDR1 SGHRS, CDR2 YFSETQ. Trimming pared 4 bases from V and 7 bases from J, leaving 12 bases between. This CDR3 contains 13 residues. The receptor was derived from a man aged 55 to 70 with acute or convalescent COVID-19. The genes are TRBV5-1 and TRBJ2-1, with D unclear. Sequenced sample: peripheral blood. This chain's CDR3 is CASSADRRNEQFF. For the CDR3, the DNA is TGCGCCAGCAGCGCTGATAGGAGAAATGAGCAGTTCTTC.